The 22 T cell receptor beta chains below all came from one sample that was sequenced in a study of blood T cell repertoires in COVID-19. This table comes from immunoSEQ multiplex PCR, and its TCRdb copy is limited to in-frame clones, with some not included. This sample has some 300,000 clones; almost 90% occur once, and the top ten carry roughly 1%. The sample taken for sequencing was peripheral blood. The source is a middle-aged woman with COVID-19, enrolled during active disease.

The chain has TRBV11-1 and TRBJ2-7, with a possible D match to TRBD2 (6 bases). The CDR3 has 14 amino acids. The germline V and J ends were trimmed by 4 bases and 2 bases, with 12 bases remaining between them. CDR1 is SGHAT, CDR2 FQDESV, per germline (reference sequence). The DNA of the CDR3 is TGTGCCAGCAGCTGGGGGGAGAATACCTACGAGCAGTACTTC. As protein: CASSWGENTYEQYF.

The chain uses TRBV5-1 and TRBJ1-1; D uncertain. Germline CDR1 reads SGHRS; CDR2 reads YFSETQ. The CDR3 consists of 16 residues. V dropped 3 bases and J dropped 7 bases, with 22 bases sitting between them. The chain's CDR3 is CASSSGLRGFFGEAFF. CDR3 bases: TGCGCCAGCAGCTCCGGGCTCCGAGGGTTTTTCGGTGAAGCTTTCTTT. Full variable domain (remainder filled in from reference TRBV5-1 and TRBJ1-1): KAGVTQTPRYLIKTRGQQVTLSCSPISGHRSVSWYQQTPGQGLQFLFEYFSETQRNKGNFPGRFSGRQFSNSRSEMNVSTLELGDSALYLCASSSGLRGFFGEAFFGQGTRLTVV.

The V call is TRBV5-6, the J call TRBJ1-2; possibly TRBD1 for D (6 bases). Trimming shortened V by 3 bases and J by 6 bases, and 12 bases separated the two germline ends. Looked up from germline, CDR1 is SGHDT and CDR2 is YYEEEE. The CDR3 is made up of 13 amino acids. Here the CDR3 DNA reads TGTGCCAGCAGCTGGGGACAAACTGATGGCTACACCTTC. It translates to CASSWGQTDGYTF.

The rearrangement links TRBV5-5 to TRBJ2-3; the D gene is possibly TRBD1 (5 bases). CDR3 length: 14 amino acids. V was clipped by 4 bases and J by 2 bases, with 11 bases between them. Germline CDR1 SGHKS, CDR2 YYEKEE (reference sequence). The CDR3 DNA reads as TGTGCCAGCAGCCCTACAGGTGTCACAGATACGCAGTATTTT. It specifies CASSPTGVTDTQYF.

CDR3 coding DNA: TGTGCCAGCAGATCCGGAGGTCCACCCCTCCACTTT. It encodes CASRSGGPPLHF. The chain employs TRBV2 and TRBJ1-6; D gene ambiguous. Germline-derived CDR1 and CDR2 are SNHLY and FYNNEI. This CDR3 has 12 amino acids. V lost 6 bases and J 11 bases, leaving 11 bases between the germline ends.

The chain joins TRBV7-9 to TRBJ1-3; the match to TRBD1 covers 8 bases. Germline loops: CDR1 SEHNR, CDR2 FQNEAQ (reference sequence). Germline trimming cut 11 bases from V and 4 bases from J; bases unmatched to any gene: 10. The CDR3 runs 14 residues. The CDR3 nucleotides read TGTGCCGTCAGGGGGCAGGTGGTGGGAAACACCATATATTTT. Translation: CAVRGQVVGNTIYF.

The J gene is TRBJ2-2, the V gene TRBV4-3; D is perhaps TRBD1 (6 bases). CDR3 size: 18 residues. The germline CDR1 and CDR2 sequences are LGHNA and YSLEER. The germline V and J ends were trimmed by 1 base and 6 bases, with 21 bases remaining between them. The CDR3 reads CASSQVPPGTRGAGELFF. The CDR3 DNA is TGCGCCAGCAGCCAAGTCCCACCCGGGACAAGGGGAGCCGGGGAGCTGTTTTTT.

This clone occurred a few times. V is TRBV6-5 and J is TRBJ2-7; possibly TRBD2 for D (5 bases). V dropped 1 base and J dropped 5 bases, with 12 bases sitting between them. The CDR3 extends over 14 amino acids. The germline gives CDR1 MNHEY, CDR2 SVGAGI. CDR3 DNA sequence: TGTGCCAGCAGTTACTTGGGGAGTGAAAACGAGCAGTACTTC. Translating gives CASSYLGSENEQYF.

The V and J genes are TRBV6-1 and TRBJ2-3, with TRBD1 as a possible D gene (5 bases). Trimming stripped 3 bases from V and 6 bases from J, with 10 bases between. CDR3 length: 13 residues. Per the germline V gene, CDR1 is MNHNS and CDR2 is SASEGT. The CDR3 nucleotides are TGTGCCAGCAGTGACAGGGTATCGGATACGCAGTATTTT. It yields the protein CASSDRVSDTQYF.

This sequence joins TRBV28 and TRBJ1-1; D is undetermined. The ends were cut back, 1 base at V and 0 bases at J, with 6 bases in the middle. This CDR3 has 14 amino acids. Germline CDR1 is MDHEN and CDR2 is SYDVKM. This CDR3 reads CASSLYSMNTEAFF. Here the CDR3 DNA reads TGTGCCAGCAGTTTATACAGCATGAACACTGAAGCTTTCTTT. The full variable domain, completed using reference TRBV28 and TRBJ1-1, is DVKVTQSSRYLVKRTGEKVFLECVQDMDHENMFWYRQDPGLGLRLIYFSYDVKMKEKGDIPEGYSVSREKKERFSLILESASTNQTSMYLCASSLYSMNTEAFFGQGTRLTVV.

CDR3 region: CASSPIARGYEQYF. The CDR3 DNA reads TGTGCCAGCAGCCCGATTGCCCGGGGCTACGAGCAGTACTTC. The chain employs TRBV7-6 and TRBJ2-7; D is perhaps TRBD2 (5 bases). The CDR3 covers 14 residues. Trimming removed 5 bases from V and 3 bases from J, with 14 bases in between. In germline, CDR1 is SGHVS, CDR2 FNYEAQ.

The gene calls are TRBV3-1 (or the pseudogene TRBV3-2) and TRBJ2-5; TRBD1 agrees at 7 bases. The CDR3 covers 15 residues. The trim removed 2 bases at V and 3 bases at J, leaving 6 bases unmatched. Germline V gene lookup returns CDR1 LGHDT and CDR2 YNNKEL (reference sequence). Written as DNA, the CDR3 is TGTGCCAGCAGCCAAACGGGACAGCCAAAAGAGACCCAGTACTTC. The encoded protein is CASSQTGQPKETQYF.

CDR3: CASSVGYGGGGTEAFF. As DNA, the CDR3 is TGTGCCAGCAGCGTAGGTTATGGGGGAGGGGGAACTGAAGCTTTCTTT. The rearrangement joins TRBV9 to TRBJ1-1; TRBD1 is a possible D gene (6 bases). Trimming pared 0 bases from V and 5 bases from J, leaving 17 bases between. Germline CDR1 and CDR2: SGDLS and YYNGEE. This CDR3 has 16 amino acids.

Turning to this clone: Other DNA sequences within the sample encode an identical CDR3. This chain connects TRBV18 to TRBJ1-5; 8 bases agree with TRBD1. This CDR3 has 15 amino acids. Germline values: CDR1 KGHSH, CDR2 LQKENI. V lost 3 bases to trimming and J lost 5 bases; unmatched junction nucleotides: 6. The CDR3 bases are TGTGCCAGCTCACCGAGGACAGGGAGGGATCAGCCCCAGCATTTT. Amino acid sequence: CASSPRTGRDQPQHF.

V is TRBV28 and J is TRBJ2-2, with 14 bases fitting TRBD2. CDR3 length: 18 amino acids. Per germline, CDR1 MDHEN and CDR2 SYDVKM. Trimming took 11 bases from V and 6 from J; bases not matched to a gene: 17. This chain's CDR3 is CASTGTSGSSSSSGELFF. CDR3 nucleotide sequence: TGTGCCTCCACCGGGACTAGCGGGAGTTCCTCTTCTTCCGGGGAGCTGTTTTTT.

The V and J genes are TRBV28 and TRBJ1-5; tentatively, D is TRBD1 (5 bases). The CDR3 is made up of 15 amino acids. The ends were cut back, 3 bases at V and 2 bases at J, with 11 bases in the middle. Germline lookup yields CDR1 MDHEN and CDR2 SYDVKM. CDR3 residues: CASSLTAPRNQPQHF. In nucleotides, the CDR3 is TGTGCCAGCAGTTTGACAGCCCCTCGCAATCAGCCCCAGCATTTT.

The CDR3 sequence: CASSPGTAALRAQHF. The DNA of the CDR3 is TGTGCCAGCAGCCCCGGGACAGCGGCCTTACGGGCCCAGCATTTT. The chain has TRBV7-2 and TRBJ1-5, with 7 positions matching TRBD1. The CDR3 runs 15 residues. Trimming took 5 bases from V and 11 from J; bases not matched to a gene: 15. The germline V gene encodes CDR1 SGHTA and CDR2 FQGNSA.

This sequence joins TRBV3-1 (or the pseudogene TRBV3-2) and TRBJ1-1; 8 bases are shared with TRBD1. The CDR3 covers 13 residues. Germline V lookup: CDR1 LGHDT, CDR2 YNNKEL (reference sequence). J gave up 6 bases and V 3 bases, and 3 bases lay outside the gene matches. The CDR3 DNA reads as TGTGCCAGCAGCCAGACAGGGGTCGCTGAAGCTTTCTTT. It translates to CASSQTGVAEAFF.

The gene calls are TRBV5-4 and TRBJ2-7; the match to TRBD1 covers 7 bases. The CDR3 is made up of 14 amino acids. V trimming: 2 bases; J trimming: 2 bases; junction bases outside the gene matches: 4. Germline lookup yields CDR1 SGHNT and CDR2 YYREEE (reference sequence). CDR3 nucleotides: TGTGCCAGCAGCTTCGGACAGGCGACCTACGAGCAGTACTTC. It codes for CASSFGQATYEQYF.

The chain recombines TRBV19 with TRBJ2-3; 9 nucleotides match TRBD1. The CDR3 loop spans 17 amino acids. Trimming at V came to 5 bases and at J to 0 bases, leaving 9 bases not matched to a gene. Germline CDR1 is LNHDA and CDR2 is SQIVND (reference sequence). The CDR3 DNA sequence: TGTGCCAGTAGTTTGGGACAGGGAACCCTCAGCACAGATACGCAGTATTTT. It specifies CASSLGQGTLSTDTQYF.

This sequence joins TRBV7-8 and TRBJ2-5; 11 bases align to TRBD2. After removal of 3 bases from V and 5 bases from J, the junction contained 5 bases not matched to a gene. The CDR3 spans 15 residues. Germline CDR1 SGHVS, CDR2 FQNEAQ. CDR3 coding DNA: TGTGCCAGCAGCTTTAGCGGGAGGGCCCGTGAGACCCAGTACTTC. This translates into CASSFSGRARETQYF.

In its sample, this clone was seen once. V and J are TRBV28 and TRBJ1-5; D might be TRBD1 (6 bases). The CDR3 is 14 amino acids. Trimming left V 5 bases short and J 6 bases short, with 14 bases between. Germline CDR1 is MDHEN and CDR2 is SYDVKM. CDR3 DNA sequence: TGTGCCAGCAGTGGGGTGGGGGGGCGTCAGCCCCAGCATTTT. Protein product: CASSGVGGRQPQHF.